This T cell receptor beta chain was found in a study of CD8 T cells in Susac syndrome. With random hexamers, reverse transcription was performed on about 0.5 to 1 ug of RNA. TCRdb reprocessed the immunoSEQ multiplex PCR reads via MiXCR and lists one record per CDR3 protein. Among around 80,000 distinct CDR3 sequences listed, around 96% were seen once. Trimming stripped 0 bases from V and 4 bases from J, with 6 bases between. The CDR3 covers 12 residues. Per the germline V gene, CDR1 is SQVTM and CDR2 is ANQGSEA. The chain uses TRBV29-1 and TRBJ1-2, with D uncertain. The sequencing input was CD8+ T cells from PBMCs. The clonotype was recovered from a human donor with Susac syndrome. CDR3 DNA sequence: TGCAGCGTTGAAGAAAGGACCTATGGCTACACCTTC. Its translation is CSVEERTYGYTF.